These 5 T cell receptor beta chains originate from one sample sequenced in a study of OX40 agonist ivuxolimab in advanced cancers. Sequenced by immunoSEQ multiplex PCR; TCRdb stores in-frame clones only, minus some. The table has some 74,000 clones, roughly four fifths seen once. Sequencing used CD4+ or CD8+ T cells sorted from blood, obtained in a trial of the OX40 agonist ivuxolimab. The receptors were gathered from an adult with an advanced solid tumor such as melanoma, head and neck, liver or kidney cancer.

The chain couples TRBV7-2 to TRBJ2-2; 7 nucleotides agree with TRBD1. V was pared by 3 bases and J by 5 bases, with 12 bases of the junction left unmatched. The CDR3 is made up of 17 amino acids. Germline CDR1 is SGHTA and CDR2 is FQGNSA. The DNA of the CDR3 is TGTGCCAGCAGCTTGGGGCCCGGACAGGCTATGACCGGGGAGCTGTTTTTT. This sequence encodes CASSLGPGQAMTGELFF.

J is TRBJ2-4 and V is TRBV28, with 9 positions matching TRBD1. The trim removed 10 bases at V and 7 bases at J, leaving 11 bases unmatched. Germline V gives CDR1 MDHEN, CDR2 SYDVKM. The CDR3 has 14 amino acids. The CDR3 reads CATNPGQGRNIQYF. CDR3 nucleotides: TGTGCCACGAATCCGGGACAGGGTAGGAACATTCAGTACTTC.

The V and J genes are TRBV23-1 and TRBJ2-1; 13 nucleotides align to TRBD2. TRBV23-1 is an ORF, with its function uncertain. There are 17 residues in the CDR3. With V trimmed by 7 bases and J by 0 bases, 6 bases remained unmatched. For the CDR3, the DNA is TGCGCCAGCATCCCCCGGACTAGCGGGAGCTCCTACAATGAGCAGTTCTTC. This translates into CASIPRTSGSSYNEQFF.

The CDR3 region has the DNA TGTGCCGCCAGAAGACTAGCGGGAGGGCCGGCTGACATTCAGTACTTC. It yields the protein CAARRLAGGPADIQYF. This rearrangement joins TRBV7-9 to TRBJ2-4, with 14 bases fitting TRBD2. This CDR3 spans 16 amino acids. Germline CDR1 SEHNR, CDR2 FQNEAQ (reference sequence). The trim removed 11 bases at V and 8 bases at J, leaving 14 bases unmatched.

The sample holds a few counts of this clone. The chain employs TRBV7-2 and TRBJ2-1; 9 positions agree with TRBD1. The CDR3 sequence is 14 residues long. Germline V gives CDR1 SGHTA, CDR2 FQGNSA. V lost 3 bases and J lost 6; bases outside the gene matches: 3. CDR3 protein: CASSFGTGFNEQFF. CDR3 DNA: TGTGCCAGCAGCTTCGGGACAGGGTTCAATGAGCAGTTCTTC. Supplemented by reference TRBV7-2 and TRBJ2-1, the full variable domain reads GAGVSQSPSNKVTEKGKDVELRCDPISGHTALYWYRQSLGQGLEFLIYFQGNSAPDKSGLPSDRFSAERTGGSVSTLTIQRTQQEDSAVYLCASSFGTGFNEQFFGPGTRLTVL.